This passage covers 10 T cell receptor beta chains from one sample sequenced in a study of cytomegalovirus exposure and HLA in healthy donors. This table comes from immunoSEQ multiplex PCR, and its TCRdb copy is limited to in-frame clones, with some not included. The sample has about 280,000 clones; approximately 86% are singletons. Specimen: PBMCs. The receptors come from a young woman in good health and CMV-seronegative.

The chain recombines TRBV29-1 with TRBJ2-7, with D tentatively TRBD2 (6 bases). Per germline, CDR1 SQVTM and CDR2 ANQGSEA. There are 14 residues in the CDR3. The V gene lost 0 bases and the J gene lost 5 bases, with 14 bases spanning the gap. The CDR3, as DNA: TGCAGCGTTGAAGATGGAGGAGGGCCTCACGAGCAGTACTTC. Translating gives CSVEDGGGPHEQYF.

The genes are TRBV30 and TRBJ2-7; TRBD2 agrees at 11 bases. Germline V gene lookup returns CDR1 GTSNPN and CDR2 SVGIG (reference sequence). The CDR3 spans 17 residues. V shed 0 bases and J 1 base; nucleotides not matched to a gene: 8. The CDR3 nucleotides read TGTGCCTGGAGTGTAGGCAGGACTAGCGGGTTGTCCTACGAGCAGTACTTC. It is translated as CAWSVGRTSGLSYEQYF.

The CDR3 coding sequence is TGTGCCAGCACCCCAGGGACTAGCCGTTTCCCTGGGGCCTACGAGCAGTACTTC. Its translation is CASTPGTSRFPGAYEQYF. This chain joins TRBV7-2 and TRBJ2-7; 9 nucleotides agree with TRBD2. V gave up 7 bases and J gave up 2 bases; unmatched junction bases: 18. CDR1 SGHTA and CDR2 FQGNSA come from the germline V gene. This CDR3 spans 18 amino acids. The variable domain in full, with the rest retrieved from reference TRBV7-2 and TRBJ2-7, is GAGVSQSPSNKVTEKGKDVELRCDPISGHTALYWYRQSLGQGLEFLIYFQGNSAPDKSGLPSDRFSAERTGGSVSTLTIQRTQQEDSAVYLCASTPGTSRFPGAYEQYFGPGTRLTVT.

This clone appeared a single time. The chain has TRBV27 and TRBJ1-2; 10 bases are a match to TRBD1. The germline CDR1 and CDR2 sequences are MNHEY and SMNVEV (reference sequence). V was pared by 6 bases and J by 3 bases, with 7 bases of the junction left unmatched. The CDR3 is 15 amino acids. The CDR3 spells CASSQRGQGYYGYTF. The CDR3 DNA reads as TGTGCCAGCAGCCAAAGGGGACAGGGGTACTATGGCTACACCTTC.

This clone was counted once. The V and J genes are TRBV5-6 and TRBJ2-1, with 8 bases matching TRBD2. The CDR3 extends over 16 amino acids. Germline values: CDR1 SGHDT, CDR2 YYEEEE. V gave up 3 bases and J gave up 0 bases; unmatched junction bases: 5. DNA for the CDR3: TGTGCCAGCAGCTGGGAGCGGGGGTCCTCCTACAATGAGCAGTTCTTC. It codes for CASSWERGSSYNEQFF.

The rearrangement joins TRBV11-2 to TRBJ1-2; D is ambiguous. CDR3 length: 14 residues. CDR1 and CDR2 from the germline V gene are SGHAT and FQNNGV. V lost 8 bases and J lost 4, with 17 bases in between. CDR3: CASRPPGSAYGYTF. In DNA, the CDR3 is TGTGCCAGCCGTCCCCCGGGGTCGGCCTATGGCTACACCTTC.

The chain combines TRBV9 with TRBJ2-1; TRBD2 agrees at 9 bases. Germline V gene data show CDR1 as SGDLS and CDR2 as YYNGEE. The CDR3 has 17 amino acids. V dropped 0 bases and J dropped 4; count of bases not matched to a gene: 8. The CDR3 here is CASSVGSGGRFYNEQFF. CDR3 in DNA: TGTGCCAGCAGCGTAGGGAGCGGGGGGCGATTTTACAATGAGCAGTTCTTC.

The chain employs TRBV19 and TRBJ1-2; 8 positions agree with TRBD1. CDR3 size: 13 residues. After removal of 7 bases from V and 4 bases from J, the junction contained 5 bases not matched to a gene. CDR1 is LNHDA and CDR2 is SQIVND in the germline V gene (reference sequence). Written as DNA, the CDR3 is TGTGCCAGTATGGCGGGACAGGCCTATGGCTACACCTTC. Protein: CASMAGQAYGYTF.

The chain has TRBV7-2 and TRBJ2-1; a possible D gene is TRBD1 (5 bases). V was pared by 5 bases and J by 7 bases, with 9 bases between. The germline V gene encodes CDR1 SGHTA and CDR2 FQGNSA. The CDR3 spans 12 residues. CDR3 amino acids: CASSRQGNEQFF. The CDR3 bases are TGTGCCAGCAGCCGGCAGGGTAATGAGCAGTTCTTC. The full variable domain, completed using reference TRBV7-2 and TRBJ2-1, is GAGVSQSPSNKVTEKGKDVELRCDPISGHTALYWYRQSLGQGLEFLIYFQGNSAPDKSGLPSDRFSAERTGGSVSTLTIQRTQQEDSAVYLCASSRQGNEQFFGPGTRLTVL.

The chain employs TRBV12-5 and TRBJ1-2; 9 nucleotides agree with TRBD1. The germline gives CDR1 LGHNT, CDR2 FRNRAP. J lost 3 bases, V lost 1 base, and 21 bases had no gene match. The CDR3 sequence is 21 residues long. This CDR3 is CASGLGTYVPGQGLFYYGYTF. The CDR3 DNA is TGTGCTAGTGGTTTGGGAACCTATGTTCCTGGACAGGGGTTGTTCTACTATGGCTACACCTTC.